This passage covers 28 T cell receptor beta chains from one sample sequenced in a study of blood T cell repertoires in COVID-19. This table comes from immunoSEQ multiplex PCR, and its TCRdb copy is limited to in-frame clones, with some not included. The data contain about 42,000 clones, 85% of them seen just once; the ten biggest clones take up roughly 5.2%. The source material was peripheral blood. The receptors originated from a man between 50 and 59 years old with active COVID-19.

This chain connects TRBV19 to TRBJ2-7; 8 bases agree with TRBD1. V trimming: 8 bases; J trimming: 2 bases; junction bases outside the gene matches: 5. This CDR3 is 13 amino acids long. Germline CDR1 is LNHDA and CDR2 is SQIVND (reference sequence). CDR3 residues: CASRRTGTYEQYF. The DNA for the CDR3 is TGTGCCAGTCGAAGGACAGGGACCTACGAGCAGTACTTC.

This chain joins TRBV7-3 and TRBJ2-1; 8 bases map to TRBD1. V lost 2 bases, J lost 7 bases, and 4 bases stayed unmatched. Germline V CDR1 and CDR2: SGHTA, FQGTGA. The CDR3 length is 14 residues. CDR3 coding DNA: TGTGCCAGCAGCTTACAGGGGGCGCTGAATGAGCAGTTCTTC. This translates into CASSLQGALNEQFF.

The chain is built from TRBV3-1 (or the pseudogene TRBV3-2) and TRBJ2-1; no definite D call. This CDR3 contains 14 residues. Per germline, CDR1 LGHDT and CDR2 YNNKEL (reference sequence). V lost 0 bases and J lost 7, with 10 bases in between. The CDR3 DNA is TGTGCCAGCAGCCAAGAAGCTCCTATTAATGAGCAGTTCTTC. This codes for CASSQEAPINEQFF.

The chain combines TRBV9 with TRBJ2-3, with a weak D call TRBD2 (6 bases). The ends were cut back, 0 bases at V and 4 bases at J, with 12 bases in the middle. From germline, CDR1 is SGDLS and CDR2 YYNGEE. The CDR3 loop spans 15 amino acids. CDR3 region: CASSVASRRADTQYF. In DNA, the CDR3 is TGTGCCAGCAGCGTAGCTTCTAGGAGGGCAGATACGCAGTATTTT.

This clone was observed a single time. The chain recombines TRBV27 with TRBJ1-5, with TRBD1 identical over 10 bases. V shed 3 bases, J shed 4 bases, and the junction held 6 bases outside the gene matches. The CDR3 has 16 amino acids. Germline CDR1 is MNHEY and CDR2 is SMNVEV (reference sequence). Here the CDR3 DNA reads TGTGCCAGCAGTTTTTACGGGACAGGGGTGAATCAGCCCCAGCATTTT. Translating it yields CASSFYGTGVNQPQHF.

CDR3 DNA: TGTGCTAGTGGTTTGGGGCCGTATCCTCCCAACAATGAGCAGTTCTTC. Translated: CASGLGPYPPNNEQFF. The chain employs TRBV12-5 and TRBJ2-1, with D uncertain. Between the trimmed V and J ends, which lost 1 base and 5 bases, there was a span of 15 bases. The CDR3 is made up of 16 amino acids. CDR1 is LGHNT and CDR2 is FRNRAP in the germline V gene.

This sequence joins TRBV7-3 and TRBJ1-6; 8 positions agree with TRBD1. The CDR3 length is 16 residues. The V gene's germline CDR1 is SGHTA and CDR2 FQGTGA. Germline trimming cut 2 bases from V and 7 bases from J; bases unmatched to any gene: 7. CDR3 sequence: CASSLYHRTGNSPLHF. The CDR3 DNA sequence: TGTGCCAGCAGCTTATACCATCGGACAGGGAATTCACCCCTCCACTTT.

This clone has a handful of counts. The chain couples TRBV7-2 to TRBJ1-3; D might be TRBD1 (6 bases). Looked up from germline, CDR1 is SGHTA and CDR2 is FQGNSA. The CDR3 consists of 15 residues. V lost 1 base and J lost 0, with 7 bases in between. The CDR3 DNA is TGTGCCAGCAGCTTAGAGGACAGCTCTGGAAACACCATATATTTT. It yields the protein CASSLEDSSGNTIYF.

The J gene is TRBJ2-3, the V gene TRBV5-4; the match to TRBD2 covers 10 bases. Germline loops: CDR1 SGHNT, CDR2 YYREEE (reference sequence). The V segment lost 0 bases and the J segment 5 bases; nucleotides outside the gene matches: 6. There are 16 residues in the CDR3. The CDR3 DNA sequence: TGTGCCAGCAGCTTGGCCGGTCTAGCGGGAGTAGATACGCAGTATTTT. It codes for CASSLAGLAGVDTQYF. The full variable domain, rest sourced from reference TRBV5-4 and TRBJ2-3, is ETGVTQSPTHLIKTRGQQVTLRCSSQSGHNTVSWYQQALGQGPQFIFQYYREEENGRGNFPPRFSGLQFPNYSSELNVNALELDDSALYLCASSLAGLAGVDTQYFGPGTRLTVL.

The chain links TRBV7-2 to TRBJ1-3; D gene ambiguous. Germline V gene sequence: CDR1 SGHTA, CDR2 FQGNSA. V was trimmed by 5 bases and J by 0 bases, leaving 14 bases between them. This CDR3 region has 16 residues. In DNA form, the CDR3 reads TGTGCCAGCAGCCTAAAGCCCATCGTCTCTGGAAACACCATATATTTT. Its translation: CASSLKPIVSGNTIYF.

The chain uses TRBV12-5 and TRBJ1-3, with 8 positions matching TRBD1. The CDR3 totals 14 residues. Per germline, CDR1 LGHNT and CDR2 FRNRAP. V gave up 6 bases and J gave up 3 bases; unmatched junction bases: 4. In nucleotides, the CDR3 is TGTGCTAGTGGGTCCGGACAGGGTGGAAACACCATATATTTT. Encoded protein: CASGSGQGGNTIYF.

The table lists this clone with a few counts. The V gene is TRBV5-4, the J gene TRBJ1-5, with a tentative D call TRBD1 (5 bases). The germline V and J ends were trimmed by 0 bases and 2 bases, with 9 bases remaining between them. The CDR3 is 15 residues long. Germline-derived CDR1 and CDR2 are SGHNT and YYREEE (reference sequence). DNA for the CDR3: TGTGCCAGCAGCTTGGGACCACAGGGCAATCAGCCCCAGCATTTT. It encodes CASSLGPQGNQPQHF.

The chain combines TRBV11-3 with TRBJ2-7; D is perhaps TRBD1 (8 bases). This CDR3 has 14 amino acids. Germline CDR1 reads SGHNT; CDR2 reads YENEEA. The V and J ends lost 5 bases and 6 bases respectively, with 17 bases between them. The CDR3 DNA is TGTGCCAGCAGCCCAGGACAGGGACTACGCGAGCAGTACTTC. Translated, it gives CASSPGQGLREQYF.

This chain links TRBV7-6 with TRBJ2-1; 7 positions agree with TRBD1. The CDR3 is 16 amino acids. With 5 bases clipped from V and 0 bases from J, the junction kept 7 bases outside the gene matches. Germline V gene data show CDR1 as SGHVS and CDR2 as FNYEAQ. This CDR3 is CASSLWGQSSYNEQFF. DNA for the CDR3: TGTGCCAGCAGCCTGTGGGGACAGAGCTCCTACAATGAGCAGTTCTTC.

This clone was counted only a few times. The chain couples TRBV19 to TRBJ1-2; TRBD1 is a possible D gene (5 bases). The germline V and J ends were trimmed by 1 base and 8 bases, with 14 bases remaining between them. The CDR3 spans 14 residues. Germline V gives CDR1 LNHDA, CDR2 SQIVND (reference sequence). The CDR3 here is CASSIGGIPEGYTF. The CDR3 nucleotides read TGTGCCAGTAGTATAGGGGGCATTCCTGAGGGCTACACCTTC.

The chain couples TRBV4-2 to TRBJ2-1, with 10 bases aligning to TRBD2. The V and J ends lost 0 bases and 9 bases, in that order; junction bases with no gene match: 14. Looked up from germline, CDR1 is LGHNA and CDR2 is YNFKEQ. This CDR3 contains 18 residues. CDR3 coding DNA: TGTGCCAGCAGCCAAGATCGAGCGGGAGGGCCGCGGATCCCTGAGCAGTTCTTC. Amino acids: CASSQDRAGGPRIPEQFF.

The rearrangement joins TRBV12-5 to TRBJ1-6, with 7 bases fitting TRBD1. Germline V CDR1 and CDR2: LGHNT, FRNRAP. Germline trimming cut 6 bases from V and 10 bases from J; bases unmatched to any gene: 9. This CDR3 contains 14 residues. CDR3 region: CASGSTGVRSPLHF. In DNA, the CDR3 is TGTGCTAGTGGCTCTACAGGGGTTCGATCACCCCTCCACTTT.

J is TRBJ2-2 and V is TRBV10-3; 9 positions agree with TRBD2. CDR3 length equals 14 residues. Germline trimming cut 7 bases from V and 3 bases from J; bases unmatched to any gene: 3. From germline, CDR1 is ENHRY and CDR2 SYGVKD. CDR3 residues: CAIKRLADTGELFF. CDR3 DNA: TGTGCCATCAAGAGACTAGCGGACACCGGGGAGCTGTTTTTT.

A single count supports this clone. This chain joins TRBV29-1 and TRBJ2-2; 8 positions agree with TRBD2. With V trimmed by 0 bases and J by 0 bases, 6 bases remained unmatched. CDR1 is SQVTM, CDR2 ANQGSEA, per germline. The CDR3 is made up of 17 amino acids. This chain's CDR3 is CSVEDPRGGPNTGELFF. Written as DNA, the CDR3 is TGCAGCGTTGAAGACCCCCGGGGGGGCCCGAACACCGGGGAGCTGTTTTTT.

V and J are TRBV4-2 and TRBJ2-7; unclear D gene. Germline V gene lookup returns CDR1 LGHNA and CDR2 YNFKEQ. V was clipped by 2 bases and J by 4 bases, with 18 bases between them. CDR3 length: 16 amino acids. CDR3 amino acids: CASSQRPQTLGYEQYF. The CDR3 DNA follows: TGTGCCAGCAGCCAAAGACCCCAGACTCTTGGGTACGAGCAGTACTTC.

V gene TRBV27 combines with J gene TRBJ2-2; a weak D match, TRBD1 (6 bases). The CDR3 runs 17 residues. CDR1 and CDR2 from the germline V gene are MNHEY and SMNVEV (reference sequence). Trimming cost V 2 bases and J 4 bases, with 17 bases left between them. CDR3 coding DNA: TGTGCCAGCAGTTTAGAGACCGGACAGAAATTCACCGGGGAGCTGTTTTTT. Encoded protein: CASSLETGQKFTGELFF.

The V gene is TRBV12-5, the J gene TRBJ1-1; D remains ambiguous. The CDR3 is 15 amino acids. The V end was cut by 0 bases, the J end by 5 bases, with 13 bases between. CDR1 LGHNT and CDR2 FRNRAP come from the germline V gene. In nucleotides, the CDR3 is TGTGCTAGTGGTTTGGTACTTGGGAGGAATACTGAAGCTTTCTTT. It codes for CASGLVLGRNTEAFF.

The CDR3 protein is CASSLRGGLEQFF. In DNA, the CDR3 is TGTGCCAGCAGCTTGAGGGGGGGCCTTGAGCAGTTCTTC. V and J are TRBV7-3 and TRBJ2-1; the D gene is possibly TRBD2 (7 bases). V was pared by 3 bases and J by 9 bases, with 12 bases between. This CDR3 has 13 amino acids. Germline assignment: CDR1 SGHTA and CDR2 FQGTGA.

The gene calls are TRBV5-1 and TRBJ2-1; maybe TRBD1 (6 bases). Germline lookup yields CDR1 SGHRS and CDR2 YFSETQ. The ends were cut back, 0 bases at V and 1 base at J, with 8 bases in the middle. The CDR3 contains 15 residues. The CDR3 DNA follows: TGCGCCAGCAGCTTGGGAGGGGGTTCCTACAATGAGCAGTTCTTC. It encodes CASSLGGGSYNEQFF.

This clone was counted a single time. V usage is TRBV4-3 and J usage is TRBJ2-1; tentatively, D is TRBD2 (5 bases). V was shortened by 1 base and J by 0 bases, with 10 bases between the two germline ends. In germline, CDR1 is LGHNA, CDR2 YSLEER. The CDR3 has 16 amino acids. As DNA, the CDR3 is TGCGCCAGCAGCCAAGGAGTGAGCGGCTCCTACAATGAGCAGTTCTTC. This codes for CASSQGVSGSYNEQFF.

The chain links TRBV14 to TRBJ2-5; 7 nucleotides match TRBD1. The germline V gene has CDR1 SGHDN and CDR2 FVKESK. The CDR3 is 16 amino acids. Losses at the gene ends were 7 bases for V and 2 bases for J; bases not matched to a gene: 13. The CDR3 DNA reads as TGTGCCAGCACCCAGCATCAGGGGGTTTCACAAGAGACCCAGTACTTC. Amino acids: CASTQHQGVSQETQYF.

The chain is built from TRBV3-1 (or the pseudogene TRBV3-2) and TRBJ2-7; D unclear. Per the germline V gene, CDR1 is LGHDT and CDR2 is YNNKEL (reference sequence). The V end lost 1 base, the J end lost 3 bases, and 7 bases lay between the germline ends. The CDR3 covers 13 residues. As DNA, the CDR3 is TGTGCCAGCAGCCAAGCCTCTAACTACGAGCAGTACTTC. It codes for CASSQASNYEQYF.

J is TRBJ1-5 and V is TRBV12-3 or TRBV12-4, with D unclear. The CDR3 runs to 13 residues. The V end was cut by 5 bases, the J end by 0 bases, with 5 bases between. The CDR3 spells CASSGGSNQPQHF. The CDR3 region has the DNA TGTGCCAGCAGTGGCGGTAGCAATCAGCCCCAGCATTTT.